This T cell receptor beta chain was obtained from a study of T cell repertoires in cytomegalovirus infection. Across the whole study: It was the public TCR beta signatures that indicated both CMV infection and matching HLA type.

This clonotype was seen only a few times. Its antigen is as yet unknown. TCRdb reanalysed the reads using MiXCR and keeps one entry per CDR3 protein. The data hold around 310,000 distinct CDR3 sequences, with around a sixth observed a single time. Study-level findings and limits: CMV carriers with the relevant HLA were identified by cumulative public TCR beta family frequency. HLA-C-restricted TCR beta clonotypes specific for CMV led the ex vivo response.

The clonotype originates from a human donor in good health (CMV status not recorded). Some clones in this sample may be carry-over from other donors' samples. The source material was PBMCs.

The CDR3 DNA reads as TGCGCCAGCAGCCATCCGACTAGCGGCGGATCAGAGACCCAGTACTTC. Its protein product is CASSHPTSGGSETQYF. The chain couples TRBV4-1 to TRBJ2-5; TRBD2 agrees at 9 bases. With 3 bases clipped from V and 4 bases from J, the junction kept 9 bases outside the gene matches. Germline loops: CDR1 MGHRA, CDR2 YSYEKL. The CDR3 has 16 amino acids.